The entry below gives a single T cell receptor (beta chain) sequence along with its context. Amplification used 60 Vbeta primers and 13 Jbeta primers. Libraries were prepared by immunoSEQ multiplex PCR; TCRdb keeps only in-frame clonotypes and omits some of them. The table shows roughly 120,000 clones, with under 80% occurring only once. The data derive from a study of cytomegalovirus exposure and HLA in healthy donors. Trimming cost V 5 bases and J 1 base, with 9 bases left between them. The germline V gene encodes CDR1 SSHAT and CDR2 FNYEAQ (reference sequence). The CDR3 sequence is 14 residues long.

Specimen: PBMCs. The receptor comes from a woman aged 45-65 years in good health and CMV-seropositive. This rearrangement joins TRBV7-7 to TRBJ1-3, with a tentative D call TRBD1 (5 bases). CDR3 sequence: CASSADISGNTIYF. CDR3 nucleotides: TGTGCCAGCAGCGCGGACATTTCTGGAAACACCATATATTTT.